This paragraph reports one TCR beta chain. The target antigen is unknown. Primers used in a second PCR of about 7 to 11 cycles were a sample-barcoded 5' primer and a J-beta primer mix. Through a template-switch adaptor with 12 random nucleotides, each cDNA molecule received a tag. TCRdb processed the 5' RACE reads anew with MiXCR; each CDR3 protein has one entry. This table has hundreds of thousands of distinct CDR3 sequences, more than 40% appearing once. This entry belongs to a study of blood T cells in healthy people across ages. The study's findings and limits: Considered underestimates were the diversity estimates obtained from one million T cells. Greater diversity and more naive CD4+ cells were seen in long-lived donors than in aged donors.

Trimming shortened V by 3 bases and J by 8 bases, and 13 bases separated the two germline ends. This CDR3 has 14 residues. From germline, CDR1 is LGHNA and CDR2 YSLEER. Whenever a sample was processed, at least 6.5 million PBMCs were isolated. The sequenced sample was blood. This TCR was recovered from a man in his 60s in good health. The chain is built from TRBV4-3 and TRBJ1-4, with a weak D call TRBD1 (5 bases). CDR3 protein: CASSQGLVGEKLFF. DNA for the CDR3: TGCGCCAGCAGCCAGGGGCTGGTGGGGGAAAAACTGTTTTTT.